This entry lists 32 T cell receptor beta chains sequenced from one sample in a study of T cell changes during pregnancy in multiple sclerosis. Measured with immunoSEQ multiplex PCR; TCRdb has only the in-frame clones, and not every one. The sample shows roughly 35,000 clones, 92% of them seen only once. The material was CD4+ T cells from peripheral blood mononuclear cells, obtained in the third trimester of pregnancy. These receptors came from a female donor in good health, enrolled as a control in a pregnancy study.

The V call is TRBV7-2, the J call TRBJ1-2; TRBD1 might be the D (6 bases). The CDR3 spans 14 residues. The V gene lost 5 bases and the J gene lost 6 bases, with 16 bases spanning the gap. Per germline, CDR1 SGHTA and CDR2 FQGNSA. CDR3: CASSIPQGYDGYTF. The CDR3 DNA reads TGTGCCAGCAGCATACCGCAGGGGTACGATGGCTACACCTTC.

V and J are TRBV5-8 and TRBJ1-2; 8 bases map to TRBD1. Germline V CDR1 and CDR2: SGHTS, YDEGEE. V dropped 5 bases and J dropped 3; count of bases not matched to a gene: 6. CDR3 length: 14 residues. In DNA form, the CDR3 reads TGTGCCAGCAGGAAGACGGGACAGGACTATGGCTACACCTTC. It codes for CASRKTGQDYGYTF.

J is TRBJ2-1 and V is TRBV15, with D maybe TRBD2 (5 bases). This CDR3 region has 15 residues. Deletions cut 3 bases from V and 3 bases from J, with 12 bases between. Germline V gene sequence: CDR1 LNHNV, CDR2 YYDKDF (reference sequence). The CDR3 spells CATSRVLGSYNEQFF. The CDR3 bases are TGTGCCACCAGCAGGGTCTTAGGGAGCTACAATGAGCAGTTCTTC.

The V call is TRBV6-1, the J call TRBJ2-7, with TRBD2 as a possible D gene (5 bases). Germline CDR1 is MNHNS and CDR2 is SASEGT. This CDR3 has 13 residues. The germline V and J ends were trimmed by 0 bases and 3 bases, with 6 bases remaining between them. The CDR3 sequence: CASSEAEVYEQYF. CDR3 in DNA: TGTGCCAGCAGTGAAGCGGAGGTCTACGAGCAGTACTTC.

V is TRBV19 and J is TRBJ1-5; 8 bases map to TRBD1. Germline CDR1 is LNHDA and CDR2 is SQIVND (reference sequence). Trimming at V came to 4 bases and at J to 2 bases, leaving 4 bases not matched to a gene. This CDR3 has 15 residues. This chain's CDR3 is CASSKWGQGNQPQHF. CDR3 in DNA: TGTGCCAGTAGTAAGTGGGGACAGGGCAATCAGCCCCAGCATTTT.

The chain uses TRBV2 and TRBJ1-5, with a possible D match to TRBD1 (6 bases). The germline CDR1 and CDR2 sequences are SNHLY and FYNNEI. V lost 7 bases, J lost 1 base, and 11 bases lay in between. The CDR3 length is 14 residues. The CDR3 here is CASTPGQSNQPQHF. In DNA, the CDR3 is TGTGCCAGCACCCCGGGACAAAGCAATCAGCCCCAGCATTTT.

In DNA, the CDR3 is TGTGCCAGCAGCCGCGGGCGCGAGGCCCAGCATTTT. This gives the protein CASSRGREAQHF. V and J are TRBV4-2 and TRBJ1-5; D not certain. Germline V lookup: CDR1 LGHNA, CDR2 YNFKEQ. The CDR3 runs 12 residues. Trimming stripped 4 bases from V and 11 bases from J, with 12 bases between.

DNA for the CDR3: TGCGCCAGCAGCCAAGGGCAGGGGAGGGACATTCAGTACTTC. This translates into CASSQGQGRDIQYF. This chain uses TRBV4-3 with TRBJ2-4; the D gene is possibly TRBD2 (7 bases). Germline V gene sequence: CDR1 LGHNA, CDR2 YSLEER. Between the trimmed V and J ends, which lost 1 base and 8 bases, there was a span of 12 bases. CDR3 size: 14 residues.

The rearrangement joins TRBV4-3 to TRBJ2-1; 8 nucleotides match TRBD1. Trimming removed 0 bases from V and 10 bases from J; junction bases left unmatched: 5. This CDR3 region has 14 residues. Germline loops: CDR1 LGHNA, CDR2 YSLEER. Written as DNA, the CDR3 is TGCGCCAGCAGCCAAGAGGACAGGGTCGGAGAGCAGTTCTTC. This sequence encodes CASSQEDRVGEQFF.

DNA of the CDR3: TGTGCCAGCAGCCAAGACGGGGGGGGGAGGGGACGGGAGACCCAGTACTTC. Residues: CASSQDGGGRGRETQYF. The chain links TRBV4-2 to TRBJ2-5; TRBD2 matches 8 bases. This CDR3 spans 17 amino acids. CDR1 and CDR2 (germline): LGHNA, YNFKEQ. V shed 0 bases, J shed 5 bases, and the junction held 11 bases outside the gene matches.

This clone was picked up one time. The chain links TRBV10-3 to TRBJ2-7, with 7 bases identical to TRBD1. Looked up from germline, CDR1 is ENHRY and CDR2 is SYGVKD. V dropped 3 bases and J dropped 3; count of bases not matched to a gene: 2. The CDR3 is made up of 13 amino acids. The CDR3 DNA is TGTGCCATCAGTGAACAGGGGAGCTACGAGCAGTACTTC. It translates to CAISEQGSYEQYF.

This clone appeared a few times. The same CDR3 can be traced to other DNA sequences in this sample. The chain carries TRBV7-8 and TRBJ1-5; 7 bases align to TRBD1. The V gene end was trimmed by 4 bases and the J gene end by 7 bases; junction bases not matched to a gene: 7. From germline, CDR1 is SGHVS and CDR2 FQNEAQ. The CDR3 spans 14 residues. The CDR3 nucleotides are TGTGCCAGCAGCTACACAGGGGTAAACCAGCCCCAGCATTTT. Encoded protein: CASSYTGVNQPQHF.

The chain combines TRBV19 with TRBJ2-3, with D possibly being TRBD1 (6 bases). Trimming took 10 bases from V and 5 from J, leaving 22 bases between them. This CDR3 region has 15 residues. The germline gives CDR1 LNHDA, CDR2 SQIVND (reference sequence). CDR3 sequence: CAIRSDRIREDTQYF. As DNA, the CDR3 is TGTGCCATCAGATCAGACAGGATCCGGGAAGATACGCAGTATTTT.

The CDR3 DNA follows: TGTGCCAGCAGTGACATAGTTGGGCGGATATCAATGGGGGCAGAGACCCAGTACTTC. Its protein is CASSDIVGRISMGAETQYF. The chain uses TRBV2 and TRBJ2-5; TRBD1 is a possible D gene (6 bases). The germline V gene has CDR1 SNHLY and CDR2 FYNNEI. V dropped 3 bases and J dropped 4 bases, with 27 bases sitting between them. This CDR3 spans 19 amino acids.

The chain is built from TRBV6-6 and TRBJ2-3; a possible D gene is TRBD1 (6 bases). CDR1 is MNHNY, CDR2 SVGAGI, per germline (reference sequence). Trimming took off 6 bases at V and 7 bases at J, with 14 bases between the two ends. CDR3 length: 13 amino acids. The CDR3 protein is CASSPIQGNTQYF. In DNA form, the CDR3 reads TGTGCCAGCAGCCCAATTCAGGGGAATACGCAGTATTTT.

The V gene is TRBV4-2, the J gene TRBJ2-1, with 8 bases matching TRBD2. V lost 4 bases and J lost 8; bases outside the gene matches: 1. The CDR3 has 12 residues. Germline V gene lookup returns CDR1 LGHNA and CDR2 YNFKEQ. The chain's CDR3 is CASSPRGDEQFF. In DNA form, the CDR3 reads TGTGCCAGCAGCCCGCGGGGGGATGAGCAGTTCTTC.

The V gene is TRBV2, the J gene TRBJ2-4; a weak D match, TRBD1 (5 bases). Germline CDR1 SNHLY, CDR2 FYNNEI. This CDR3 is 15 amino acids long. Trimming took off 0 bases at V and 9 bases at J, with 15 bases between the two ends. The CDR3 region is CASSEASPQGSIQYF. DNA of the CDR3: TGTGCCAGCAGTGAAGCGTCCCCTCAGGGTAGCATTCAGTACTTC.

J is TRBJ1-4 and V is TRBV19; a weak D match, TRBD1 (5 bases). The V gene lost 6 bases and the J gene lost 7 bases, with 15 bases spanning the gap. The CDR3 is 14 amino acids. Germline CDR1 reads LNHDA; CDR2 reads SQIVND (reference sequence). In nucleotides, the CDR3 is TGTGCCAGTAGCTCCGGGGGGAGTGGTGAAAAACTGTTTTTT. This codes for CASSSGGSGEKLFF. The complete variable domain, with remaining parts taken from reference TRBV19 and TRBJ1-4, reads DGGITQSPKYLFRKEGQNVTLSCEQNLNHDAMYWYRQDPGQGLRLIYYSQIVNDFQKGDIAEGYSVSREKKESFPLTVTSAQKNPTAFYLCASSSGGSGEKLFFGSGTQLSVL.

The chain combines TRBV5-1 with TRBJ2-2; 8 nucleotides match TRBD1. J gave up 2 bases and V 5 bases, and 14 bases lay outside the gene matches. This CDR3 has 18 residues. The germline gives CDR1 SGHRS, CDR2 YFSETQ. The CDR3 DNA reads as TGCGCCAGCAGGCGGACAGGGTCAACTACCATAAACACCGGGGAGCTGTTTTTT. Translating gives CASRRTGSTTINTGELFF.

V usage is TRBV19 and J usage is TRBJ1-4, with 8 bases fitting TRBD1. This CDR3 contains 16 residues. V trimming: 5 bases; J trimming: 6 bases; junction bases outside the gene matches: 11. Germline V gene sequence: CDR1 LNHDA, CDR2 SQIVND (reference sequence). The chain's CDR3 is CASSSGQGLSDEKLFF. The CDR3 DNA sequence: TGTGCCAGTAGTTCCGGACAGGGCCTAAGCGATGAAAAACTGTTTTTT.

The rearrangement joins TRBV11-3 to TRBJ2-5; 10 bases match TRBD2. The CDR3 is 17 residues long. From germline, CDR1 is SGHNT and CDR2 YENEEA. With V trimmed by 1 base and J by 1 base, 6 bases remained unmatched. CDR3 sequence (DNA): TGTGCCAGCAGCTTAGGATCGGCTAGCGGGGGCCAAGAGACCCAGTACTTC. Translating gives CASSLGSASGGQETQYF.

This sequence joins TRBV6-5 and TRBJ1-1; D gene ambiguous. Looked up from germline, CDR1 is MNHEY and CDR2 is SVGAGI. The CDR3 contains 13 residues. With 4 bases removed from V and 0 bases from J, the gap between germline ends came to 6 bases. CDR3 residues: CASSLRVNTEAFF. DNA of the CDR3: TGTGCCAGCAGTTTACGGGTGAACACTGAAGCTTTCTTT.

The CDR3, as DNA: TGCGCCAGCAGCTTGGATGCAGGGAACACCGGGGAGCTGTTTTTT. Encoded protein: CASSLDAGNTGELFF. The chain employs TRBV5-1 and TRBJ2-2, with D unclear. The CDR3 has 15 residues. V gave up 0 bases and J gave up 1 base, with 7 bases separating them. Germline values: CDR1 SGHRS, CDR2 YFSETQ.

This clone has a single count. The chain couples TRBV7-8 to TRBJ1-2; no reliable D call. Germline CDR1 reads SGHVS; CDR2 reads FQNEAQ. Deletions cut 4 bases from V and 4 bases from J, with 13 bases between. The CDR3 sequence is 14 residues long. The CDR3 loop reads CASSSAGSLYGYTF. CDR3 bases: TGTGCCAGCAGCTCGGCCGGGTCCCTCTATGGCTACACCTTC. Based on the CDR3 plus reference TRBV7-8 and TRBJ1-2, the full variable domain is GAGVSQSPRYKVAKRGQDVALRCDPISGHVSLFWYQQALGQGPEFLTYFQNEAQLDKSGLPSDRFFAERPEGSVSTLKIQRTQQEDSAVYLCASSSAGSLYGYTFGSGTRLTVV.

J is TRBJ2-3 and V is TRBV6-4; TRBD1 is a possible D gene (6 bases). The V and J ends lost 5 bases and 3 bases respectively, with 9 bases between them. CDR1 and CDR2 (germline): MRHNA, SNTAGT. The CDR3 length is 13 residues. In DNA, the CDR3 is TGTGCCAGCAGTCTACAGGGAACAGATACGCAGTATTTT. This gives the protein CASSLQGTDTQYF.

Here the CDR3 reads CAGKSGGAAYEQYF. The CDR3 DNA reads TGTGCCGGGAAAAGCGGGGGCGCCGCCTACGAGCAGTACTTC. The chain is built from TRBV2 and TRBJ2-7, with 8 bases aligning to TRBD2. The CDR3 has 14 residues. The junction had 11 bases not matched to a gene; V was cut back by 11 bases and J by 2 bases. Germline CDR1 and CDR2: SNHLY and FYNNEI.

The sample holds one count of this clone. V is TRBV7-8 and J is TRBJ2-5; 7 nucleotides align to TRBD1. V was pared by 5 bases and J by 2 bases, with 8 bases of the junction left unmatched. Germline CDR1 and CDR2: SGHVS and FQNEAQ. The CDR3 length is 15 residues. The CDR3, as DNA: TGTGCCAGCAGCCGACGACAGGGCGGTCAAGAGACCCAGTACTTC. Translating it yields CASSRRQGGQETQYF.

The V call is TRBV19, the J call TRBJ1-2, with 8 bases aligning to TRBD1. CDR1 LNHDA and CDR2 SQIVND come from the germline V gene (reference sequence). This CDR3 has 15 residues. Germline trimming cut 6 bases from V and 4 bases from J; bases unmatched to any gene: 10. CDR3 residues: CASSNTRGHIYGYTF. CDR3 coding DNA: TGTGCCAGTAGCAACACCAGGGGGCACATCTATGGCTACACCTTC.

CDR3 DNA sequence: TGTGCCAGCAGCTTTTCGCAGCGGAACACTGAAGCTTTCTTT. Translating gives CASSFSQRNTEAFF. This chain connects TRBV7-2 to TRBJ1-1; unclear D gene. This CDR3 contains 14 residues. Germline-derived CDR1 and CDR2 are SGHTA and FQGNSA. Between the trimmed V and J ends, which lost 3 bases and 1 base, there was a span of 9 bases.

The chain employs TRBV5-1 and TRBJ2-2, with TRBD1 matching over 7 bases. Germline CDR1 SGHRS, CDR2 YFSETQ. The CDR3 totals 14 residues. Trimming at V came to 7 bases and at J to 8 bases, leaving 11 bases not matched to a gene. Here the CDR3 DNA reads TGCGCCAGCGCGACGGGACAGCCGAGGGGGGAGCTGTTTTTT. Its translation: CASATGQPRGELFF.

The chain uses TRBV25-1 and TRBJ1-2; 7 bases are a match to TRBD1. Germline loops: CDR1 MGHDK, CDR2 SYGVNS. This CDR3 spans 14 amino acids. J gave up 4 bases and V 3 bases, and 5 bases lay outside the gene matches. The DNA for the CDR3 is TGTGCCAGCAGTGAGACAGGGCCGGGCTATGGCTACACCTTC. Its translation is CASSETGPGYGYTF.

V usage is TRBV21-1 and J usage is TRBJ1-1; the table assigns TRBD1, which was not confirmed against the DNA. TRBV21-1 is marked as a pseudogene. CDR3 length: 16 amino acids. The CDR3 DNA follows: TGTGCCAGCAGCACTTATAAGGAGGACAGTTTCTCTGGGGCTTTCTTT. It codes for CASSTYKEDSFSGAFF.